Here is one T cell receptor (beta chain) with its context. The target antigen is unknown. The length of the CDR3 is 16 residues. Germline V CDR1 and CDR2: SEHNR, FQNEAQ (reference sequence). Trimming cost V 5 bases and J 1 base, with 15 bases left between them. A multiplex PCR was run with 60 Vbeta primers and 13 Jbeta primers. Per the study methods: Later analysis identified 80 million to 90 million unique TCR beta chains, 8.5 million to 13 million shared. Method: immunoSEQ multiplex PCR; TCRdb's copy keeps in-frame clones and lacks some. That table furnishes V, J and clone size, whereas the DNA furnished D and trimming. Of about 140,000 clones listed, nearly 90% are singletons. The sample belongs to a study of cytomegalovirus exposure and HLA in healthy donors. Whole-study findings and limits: Earlier findings revealed that most TCR beta V segments proved productive either about 87% or about 30% of the time.

Sample: PBMCs. The clonotype originates from a woman aged 40 to 55 in good health and CMV-seronegative. The J gene is TRBJ2-4, the V gene TRBV7-9; D remains unclear. The CDR3 spells CASSLIIFSAKNIQYF. DNA of the CDR3: TGTGCCAGCAGCCTAATCATCTTCTCGGCCAAAAACATTCAGTACTTC.